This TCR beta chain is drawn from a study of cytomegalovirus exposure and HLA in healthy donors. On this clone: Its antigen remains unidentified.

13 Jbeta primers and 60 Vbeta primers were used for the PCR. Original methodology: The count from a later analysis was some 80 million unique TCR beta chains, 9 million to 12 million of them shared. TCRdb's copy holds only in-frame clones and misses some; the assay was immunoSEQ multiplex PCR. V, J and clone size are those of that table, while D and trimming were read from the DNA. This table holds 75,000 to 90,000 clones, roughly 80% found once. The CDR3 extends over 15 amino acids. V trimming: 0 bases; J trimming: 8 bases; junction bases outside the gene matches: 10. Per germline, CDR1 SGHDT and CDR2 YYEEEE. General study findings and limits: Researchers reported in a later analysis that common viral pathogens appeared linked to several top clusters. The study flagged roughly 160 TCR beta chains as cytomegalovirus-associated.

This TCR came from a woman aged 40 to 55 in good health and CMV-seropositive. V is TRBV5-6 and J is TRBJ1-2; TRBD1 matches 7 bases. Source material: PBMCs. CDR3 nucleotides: TGTGCCAGCAGCTTGGTGGAGACAGGGTATCGAGGCTACACCTTC. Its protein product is CASSLVETGYRGYTF.